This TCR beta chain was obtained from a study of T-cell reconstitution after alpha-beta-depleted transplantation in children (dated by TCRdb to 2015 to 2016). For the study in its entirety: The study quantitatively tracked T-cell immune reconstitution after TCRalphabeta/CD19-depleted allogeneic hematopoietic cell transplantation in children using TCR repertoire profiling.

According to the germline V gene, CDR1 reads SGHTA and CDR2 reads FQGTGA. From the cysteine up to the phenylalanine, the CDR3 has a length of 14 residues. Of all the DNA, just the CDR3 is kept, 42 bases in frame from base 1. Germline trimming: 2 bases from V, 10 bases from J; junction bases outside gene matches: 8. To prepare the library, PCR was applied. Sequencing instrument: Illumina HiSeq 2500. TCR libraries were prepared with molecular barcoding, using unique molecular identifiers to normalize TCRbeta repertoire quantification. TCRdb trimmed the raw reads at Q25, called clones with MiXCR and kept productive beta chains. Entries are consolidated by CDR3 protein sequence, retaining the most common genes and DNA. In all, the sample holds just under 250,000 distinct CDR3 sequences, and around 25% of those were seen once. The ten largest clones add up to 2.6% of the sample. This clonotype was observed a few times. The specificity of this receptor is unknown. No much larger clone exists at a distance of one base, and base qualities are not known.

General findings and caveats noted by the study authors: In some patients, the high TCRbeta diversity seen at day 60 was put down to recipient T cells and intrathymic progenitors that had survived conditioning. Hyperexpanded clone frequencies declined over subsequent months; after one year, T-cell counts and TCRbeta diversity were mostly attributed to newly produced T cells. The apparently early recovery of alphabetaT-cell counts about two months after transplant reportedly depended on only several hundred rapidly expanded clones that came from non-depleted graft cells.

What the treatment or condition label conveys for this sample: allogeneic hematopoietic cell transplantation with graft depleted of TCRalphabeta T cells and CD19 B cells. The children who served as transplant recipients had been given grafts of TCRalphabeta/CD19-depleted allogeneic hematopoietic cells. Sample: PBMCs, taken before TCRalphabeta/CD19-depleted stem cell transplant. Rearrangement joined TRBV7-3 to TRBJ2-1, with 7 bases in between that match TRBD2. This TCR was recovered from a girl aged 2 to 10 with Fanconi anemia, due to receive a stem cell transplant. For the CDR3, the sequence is CASSLGATSEEQFF. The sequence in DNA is TGTGCCAGCAGCTTAGGCGCCACTAGCGAAGAGCAGTTCTTC.